A single sample is the source of the 20 T cell receptor beta chains below, sequenced in a study of T cell responses to AZD1222 COVID-19 vaccine. Here immunoSEQ multiplex PCR was the method, and the copy in TCRdb shows in-frame clones only, minus some. Of approximately 270,000 clones listed, 90% to 95% are singletons. The sequencing here drew on peripheral blood, taken 28 days after the second AZD1222 dose. The receptor source for this set is an adult who received the AZD1222 COVID-19 vaccine.

This chain connects TRBV3-1 (or the pseudogene TRBV3-2) to TRBJ2-3; D assignment may be TRBD1 or TRBD2 (6 bases each). The germline V and J ends were trimmed by 2 bases and 10 bases, with 13 bases remaining between them. The germline V gene encodes CDR1 LGHDT and CDR2 YNNKEL (reference sequence). CDR3 length: 13 residues. The CDR3 spells CASSQLSGAPQYF. CDR3 nucleotides: TGTGCCAGCAGCCAACTTTCGGGGGCACCGCAGTATTTT.

This clone was counted once. The chain employs TRBV6-6 and TRBJ1-1; the D is unclear. Germline values: CDR1 MNHNY, CDR2 SVGAGI (reference sequence). V lost 0 bases and J lost 5, with 7 bases in between. The CDR3 covers 13 residues. This CDR3 is CASSYSRITEAFF. CDR3 bases: TGTGCCAGCAGTTACTCTAGGATTACTGAAGCTTTCTTT.

This clone was observed a single time. V usage is TRBV27 and J usage is TRBJ2-7; 7 bases match TRBD1. This CDR3 spans 14 amino acids. The germline gives CDR1 MNHEY, CDR2 SMNVEV (reference sequence). Unmatched junction bases numbered 8, after V lost 7 bases and J lost 2 bases. The CDR3, as DNA: TGTGCCAGCAAGTTAGGGACAGATGCCTACGAGCAGTACTTC. As protein: CASKLGTDAYEQYF.

The chain employs TRBV6-5 and TRBJ1-2; D remains ambiguous. CDR3 size: 13 residues. V lost 7 bases and J 4 bases, leaving 13 bases between the germline ends. CDR1 and CDR2 (germline): MNHEY, SVGAGI. The CDR3, as DNA: TGTGCCAGCACTGTGGCGCGGAGCTATGGCTACACCTTC. Translating gives CASTVARSYGYTF.

The gene calls are TRBV27 and TRBJ2-7; TRBD2 agrees at 11 bases. Germline lookup yields CDR1 MNHEY and CDR2 SMNVEV (reference sequence). Trimming removed 4 bases from V and 7 bases from J; junction bases left unmatched: 12. This CDR3 contains 16 residues. As DNA, the CDR3 is TGTGCCAGCAGTTCCCCCCCTAGCGGGGGGTCTCGGGAGCAGTACTTC. Its translation is CASSSPPSGGSREQYF.

Only one count was recorded for this clone. The rearrangement links TRBV7-2 to TRBJ2-7, with 7 nucleotides matching TRBD2. CDR1 and CDR2 (germline): SGHTA, FQGNSA. The ends lost 2 bases at V and 3 bases at J; junction bases unmatched: 7. The CDR3 is 15 amino acids. This CDR3 reads CASSLNLKRGYEQYF. Written as DNA, the CDR3 is TGTGCCAGCAGCTTAAATCTAAAGCGGGGCTACGAGCAGTACTTC.

The chain couples TRBV5-4 to TRBJ2-7; D not certain. The germline gives CDR1 SGHNT, CDR2 YYREEE (reference sequence). This CDR3 comprises 15 residues. The ends were cut back, 10 bases at V and 1 base at J, with 21 bases in the middle. CDR3 coding DNA: TGTGCCGTAGCCACCGGGCCACCCTCTTCCTACGAGCAGTACTTC. Protein: CAVATGPPSSYEQYF.

The rearrangement links TRBV6-5 to TRBJ2-7; 7 bases fit TRBD2. The CDR3 is made up of 15 amino acids. V shed 0 bases, J shed 4 bases, and the junction held 6 bases outside the gene matches. Germline loops: CDR1 MNHEY, CDR2 SVGAGI. CDR3 residues: CASSYSRGLPYEQYF. In DNA form, the CDR3 reads TGTGCCAGCAGTTACTCGAGGGGACTACCATACGAGCAGTACTTC.

This chain joins TRBV7-9 and TRBJ2-1; perhaps TRBD1 as D (6 bases). Germline CDR1 is SEHNR and CDR2 is FQNEAQ (reference sequence). CDR3 length: 13 residues. V dropped 3 bases and J dropped 15 bases, with 18 bases sitting between them. The CDR3 loop is CASSLGDKGVRFF. The CDR3 bases are TGTGCCAGCAGCTTGGGGGACAAGGGAGTACGGTTCTTC.

J is TRBJ1-4 and V is TRBV29-1; D unresolved. The CDR3 totals 13 residues. V was clipped by 5 bases and J by 0 bases, with 7 bases between them. The germline gives CDR1 SQVTM, CDR2 ANQGSEA. CDR3 sequence (DNA): TGCAGCGTTACAGTCGCAACTAATGAAAAACTGTTTTTT. Its protein is CSVTVATNEKLFF.

The chain links TRBV28 to TRBJ2-7; 7 bases match TRBD1. Looked up from germline, CDR1 is MDHEN and CDR2 is SYDVKM. The length of the CDR3 is 15 residues. Trimming at V came to 4 bases and at J to 0 bases, leaving 6 bases not matched to a gene. CDR3 region: CASSSGQAISYEQYF. The DNA of the CDR3 is TGTGCCAGCAGTTCAGGACAGGCTATCTCCTACGAGCAGTACTTC.

The rearrangement joins TRBV7-3 to TRBJ1-6; D gene ambiguous. V was shortened by 2 bases and J by 1 base, with 0 bases between the two germline ends. The CDR3 contains 13 residues. Germline V gives CDR1 SGHTA, CDR2 FQGTGA. The CDR3 sequence: CASSLSYNSPLHF. Here the CDR3 DNA reads TGTGCCAGCAGCTTATCCTATAATTCACCCCTCCACTTT.

The J gene is TRBJ2-1, the V gene TRBV5-4, with TRBD1 matching over 7 bases. Germline CDR1 and CDR2: SGHNT and YYREEE (reference sequence). Trimming took 6 bases from V and 6 from J; bases not matched to a gene: 6. The CDR3 length is 13 residues. The CDR3 sequence is CASTQGQVNEQFF. The DNA for the CDR3 is TGTGCCAGCACCCAAGGACAGGTCAATGAGCAGTTCTTC.

The chain couples TRBV28 to TRBJ1-5, with TRBD1 as a possible D gene (5 bases). The CDR3 is 14 residues long. In germline, CDR1 is MDHEN, CDR2 SYDVKM. The V end was cut by 6 bases, the J end by 3 bases, with 12 bases between. The CDR3 nucleotides are TGTGCCAGCAGCCAAGGGACCTACAATCAGCCCCAGCATTTT. Its protein product is CASSQGTYNQPQHF.

There are a few counts of this clone. The chain employs TRBV18 and TRBJ2-7; 14 positions agree with TRBD2. V gave up 4 bases and J gave up 6 bases; unmatched junction bases: 5. This CDR3 has 15 amino acids. From germline, CDR1 is KGHSH and CDR2 LQKENI. The CDR3 sequence: CASSRGLAGESEQYF. The DNA of the CDR3 is TGTGCCAGCTCACGGGGACTAGCGGGAGAGTCCGAGCAGTACTTC.

CDR3 sequence reads: CASSPRQGWSNQPQHF. The CDR3 coding sequence is TGCGCCAGCAGCCCGAGACAGGGGTGGAGCAATCAGCCCCAGCATTTT. This chain connects TRBV4-3 to TRBJ1-5, with 8 bases lining up with TRBD1. The CDR3 spans 16 residues. Per the germline V gene, CDR1 is LGHNA and CDR2 is YSLEER. The V and J ends lost 4 bases and 1 base, in that order; junction bases with no gene match: 6.

This clone was picked up one time. V usage is TRBV25-1 and J usage is TRBJ1-2; the D is unclear. CDR1 MGHDK and CDR2 SYGVNS come from the germline V gene. The CDR3 length is 11 residues. Trimming stripped 1 base from V and 11 bases from J, with 8 bases between. CDR3 DNA sequence: TGTGCCAGCAGTGAATCGGACCGTTACACCTTC. Translation gives CASSESDRYTF.

The chain links TRBV29-1 to TRBJ2-2, with a weak D call TRBD2 (5 bases). Germline V gene data show CDR1 as SQVTM and CDR2 as ANQGSEA. V was cut by 4 bases and J by 4 bases, with 13 bases left in between. The CDR3 runs to 14 residues. CDR3 in DNA: TGCAGCGTTGGGGAGCGTTCGGGCACCGGGGAGCTGTTTTTT. Translation: CSVGERSGTGELFF.

The chain links TRBV20-1 to TRBJ2-1; D unclear. The CDR3 is 15 residues long. Germline lookup yields CDR1 DFQATT and CDR2 SNEGSKA (reference sequence). Trimming pared 3 bases from V and 5 bases from J, leaving 17 bases between. This chain's CDR3 is CSASALSWINNEQFF. The CDR3 DNA reads TGCAGTGCTAGTGCCCTAAGCTGGATCAACAATGAGCAGTTCTTC.

The rearrangement joins TRBV28 to TRBJ1-2; D not resolved. The CDR3 loop spans 13 amino acids. Per the germline V gene, CDR1 is MDHEN and CDR2 is SYDVKM. With 6 bases removed from V and 0 bases from J, the gap between germline ends came to 8 bases. CDR3 sequence (DNA): TGTGCCAGCAGACTTGGGGCTAACTATGGCTACACCTTC. It encodes CASRLGANYGYTF.